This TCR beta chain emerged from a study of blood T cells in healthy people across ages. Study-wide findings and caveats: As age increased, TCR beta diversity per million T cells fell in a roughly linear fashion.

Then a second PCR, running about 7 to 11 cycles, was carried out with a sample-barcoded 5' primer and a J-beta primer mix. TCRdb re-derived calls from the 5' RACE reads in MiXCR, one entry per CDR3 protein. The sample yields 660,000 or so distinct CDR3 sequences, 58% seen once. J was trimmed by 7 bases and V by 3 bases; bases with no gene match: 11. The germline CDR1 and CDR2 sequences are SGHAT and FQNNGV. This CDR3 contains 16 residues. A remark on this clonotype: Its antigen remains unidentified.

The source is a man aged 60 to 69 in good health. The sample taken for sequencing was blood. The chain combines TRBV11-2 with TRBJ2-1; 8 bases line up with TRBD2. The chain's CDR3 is CASSFQPGLVGNEQFF. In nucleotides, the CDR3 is TGTGCCAGCAGCTTTCAACCGGGACTAGTGGGGAATGAGCAGTTCTTC.